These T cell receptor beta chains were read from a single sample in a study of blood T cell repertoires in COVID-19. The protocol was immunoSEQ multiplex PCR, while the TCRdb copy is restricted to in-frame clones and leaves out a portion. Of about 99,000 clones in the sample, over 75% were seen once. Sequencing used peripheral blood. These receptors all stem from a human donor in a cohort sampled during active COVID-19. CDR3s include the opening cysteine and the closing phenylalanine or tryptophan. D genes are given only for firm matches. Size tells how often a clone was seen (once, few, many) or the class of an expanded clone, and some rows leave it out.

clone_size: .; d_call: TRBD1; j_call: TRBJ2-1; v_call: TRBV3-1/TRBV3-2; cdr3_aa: CASSQERDRGLRSYNEQFF; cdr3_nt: TGTGCCAGCAGCCAAGAGAGGGACAGGGGGCTTCGCTCCTACAATGAGCAGTTCTTC
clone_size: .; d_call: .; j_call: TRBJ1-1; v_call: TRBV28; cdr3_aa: CASSLSLRQKRNTEAFF; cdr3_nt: TGTGCCAGCAGTTTATCCCTGAGACAGAAAAGGAACACTGAAGCTTTCTTT
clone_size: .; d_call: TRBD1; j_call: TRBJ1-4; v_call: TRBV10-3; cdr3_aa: CAISEGTGGDGEKLFF; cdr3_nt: TGTGCCATCAGTGAGGGGACAGGGGGCGATGGTGAAAAACTGTTTTTT
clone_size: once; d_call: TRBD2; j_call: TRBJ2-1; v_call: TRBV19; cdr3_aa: CASSITSGTGEQFF; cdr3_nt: TGTGCCAGTAGTATAACTAGCGGGACTGGTGAGCAGTTCTTC
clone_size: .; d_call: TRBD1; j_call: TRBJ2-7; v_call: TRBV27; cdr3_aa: CASSFTGDEQYF; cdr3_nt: TGTGCCAGCAGTTTTACAGGGGATGAGCAGTACTTC
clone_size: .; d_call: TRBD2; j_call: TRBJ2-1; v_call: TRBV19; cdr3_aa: CASSIRPAGGPDEQFF; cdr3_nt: TGTGCCAGTAGTATCAGACCAGCGGGAGGACCCGATGAGCAGTTCTTC
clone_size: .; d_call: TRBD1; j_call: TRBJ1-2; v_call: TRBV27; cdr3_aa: CASSFMGTGESGYTF; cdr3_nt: TGTGCCAGCAGTTTTATGGGGACAGGGGAATCAGGCTACACCTTC
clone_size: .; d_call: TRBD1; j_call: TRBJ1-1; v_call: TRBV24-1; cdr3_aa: CATSDTRTGATEAFF; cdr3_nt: TGTGCCACCAGTGATACTCGGACAGGGGCCACTGAAGCTTTCTTT
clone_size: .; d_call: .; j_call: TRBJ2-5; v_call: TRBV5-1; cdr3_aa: CASSWISGETQYF; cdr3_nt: TGCGCCAGCAGCTGGATTAGCGGAGAGACCCAGTACTTC
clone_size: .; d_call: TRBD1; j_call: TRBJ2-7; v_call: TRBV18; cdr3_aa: CASSPFSGQGSNNEQYF; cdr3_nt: TGTGCCAGCTCACCTTTTTCTGGACAGGGGAGTAATAACGAGCAGTACTTC
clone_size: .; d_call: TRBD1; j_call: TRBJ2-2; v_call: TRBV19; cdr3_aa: CASSIDRDSYTGELFF; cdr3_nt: TGTGCCAGTAGTATAGATCGGGACAGCTACACCGGGGAGCTGTTTTTT
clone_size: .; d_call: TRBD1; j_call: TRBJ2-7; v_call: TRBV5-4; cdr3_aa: CASSLFPGGQYLSEQYF; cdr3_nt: TGTGCCAGCAGCTTGTTCCCAGGGGGACAGTATCTGTCCGAGCAGTACTTC
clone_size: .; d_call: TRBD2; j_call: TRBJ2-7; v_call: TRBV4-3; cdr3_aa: CASSQTSGTYEQYF; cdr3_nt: TGCGCCAGCAGCCAGACTAGCGGGACCTACGAGCAGTACTTC
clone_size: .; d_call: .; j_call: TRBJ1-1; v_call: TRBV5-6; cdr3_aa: CASSLPTSEAFF; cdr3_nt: TGTGCCAGCAGTCTCCCAACTTCTGAAGCTTTCTTT
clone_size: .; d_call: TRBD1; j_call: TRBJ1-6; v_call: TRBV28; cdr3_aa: CASSFPYGTGGNSPLHF; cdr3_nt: TGTGCCAGCAGTTTCCCCTATGGGACAGGGGGTAATTCACCCCTCCACTTT
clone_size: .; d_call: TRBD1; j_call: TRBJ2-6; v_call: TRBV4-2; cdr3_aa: CASSQATGQLSGANVLTF; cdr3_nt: TGTGCCAGCAGCCAAGCCACGGGACAGCTGTCTGGGGCCAACGTCCTGACTTTC
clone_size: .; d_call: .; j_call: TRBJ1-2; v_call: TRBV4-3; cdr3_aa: CASSQDGDYGYTF; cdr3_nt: TGCGCCAGCAGCCAAGACGGAGACTATGGCTACACCTTC
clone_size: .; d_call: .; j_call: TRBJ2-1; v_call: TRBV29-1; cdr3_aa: CSVPNSYNEQFF; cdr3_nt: TGCAGCGTTCCCAACTCCTACAATGAGCAGTTCTTC
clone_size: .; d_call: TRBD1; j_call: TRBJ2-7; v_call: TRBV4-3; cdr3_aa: CASSQGQGSYEQYF; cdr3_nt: TGCGCCAGCAGCCAGGGACAGGGGTCCTACGAGCAGTACTTC
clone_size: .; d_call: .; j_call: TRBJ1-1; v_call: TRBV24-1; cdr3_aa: CATSDFGKAFF; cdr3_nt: TGTGCCACCAGTGATTTCGGGAAAGCTTTCTTT
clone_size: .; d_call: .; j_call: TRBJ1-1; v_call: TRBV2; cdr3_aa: CASSGLMGSEAFF; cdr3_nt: TGTGCCAGCAGCGGCCTAATGGGCTCTGAAGCTTTCTTT
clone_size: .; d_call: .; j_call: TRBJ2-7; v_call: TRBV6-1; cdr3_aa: CASSELAGEPYEQYF; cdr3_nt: TGTGCCAGCAGTGAACTTGCAGGGGAACCGTACGAGCAGTACTTC
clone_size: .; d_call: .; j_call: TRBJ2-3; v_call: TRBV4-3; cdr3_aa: CASSQDIPPSTDTQYF; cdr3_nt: TGCGCCAGCAGCCAAGATATCCCCCCGAGCACAGATACGCAGTATTTT
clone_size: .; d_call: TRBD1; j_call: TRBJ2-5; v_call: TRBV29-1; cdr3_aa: CSVRQGAGETQYF; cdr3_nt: TGCAGCGTTAGACAGGGGGCCGGAGAGACCCAGTACTTC
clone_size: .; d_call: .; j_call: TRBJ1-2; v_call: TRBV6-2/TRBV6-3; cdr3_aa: CASSQQAVYGYTF; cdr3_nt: TGTGCCAGCAGTCAACAAGCGGTCTATGGCTACACCTTC
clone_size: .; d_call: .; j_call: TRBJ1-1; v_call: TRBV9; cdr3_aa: CASSVANNFENTEAFF; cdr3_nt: TGTGCCAGCAGCGTAGCTAATAATTTTGAGAACACTGAAGCTTTCTTT
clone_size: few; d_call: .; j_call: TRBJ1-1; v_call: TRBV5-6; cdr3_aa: CASSLEGYWGVYTEAFF; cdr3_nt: TGTGCCAGCAGCTTGGAGGGCTATTGGGGGGTCTACACTGAAGCTTTCTTT
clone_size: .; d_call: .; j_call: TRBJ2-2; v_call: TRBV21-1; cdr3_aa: CASFLASRTGELFF; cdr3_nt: TGTGCCAGCTTCCTGGCATCCAGGACCGGGGAGCTGTTTTTT
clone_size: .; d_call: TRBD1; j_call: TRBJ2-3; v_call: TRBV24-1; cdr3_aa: CATSRDRGSTDTQYF; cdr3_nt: TGTGCCACTAGCAGGGACAGGGGTAGCACAGATACGCAGTATTTT
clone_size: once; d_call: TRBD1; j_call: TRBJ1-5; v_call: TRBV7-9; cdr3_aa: CASSFSGTVNQPQHF; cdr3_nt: TGTGCCAGCAGCTTTTCAGGGACAGTCAATCAGCCCCAGCATTTT
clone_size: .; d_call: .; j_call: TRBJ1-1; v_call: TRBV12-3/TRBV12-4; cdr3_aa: CASSLSPVLEAFF; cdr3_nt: TGTGCCAGCAGTTTAAGCCCGGTCTTAGAAGCTTTCTTT
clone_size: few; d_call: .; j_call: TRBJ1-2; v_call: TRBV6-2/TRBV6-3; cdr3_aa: CASSPGGYGYTF; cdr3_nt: TGTGCCAGCAGTCCGGGAGGCTATGGCTACACCTTC
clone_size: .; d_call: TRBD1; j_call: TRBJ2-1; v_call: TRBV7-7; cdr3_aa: CASSTGTGGHNEQFF; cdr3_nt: TGTGCTAGCAGCACCGGGACAGGGGGCCACAATGAGCAGTTCTTC
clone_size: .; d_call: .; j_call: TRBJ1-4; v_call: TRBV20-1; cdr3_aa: CSASLSPNEKLFF; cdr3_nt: TGCAGTGCTAGTCTTAGCCCTAATGAAAAACTGTTTTTT
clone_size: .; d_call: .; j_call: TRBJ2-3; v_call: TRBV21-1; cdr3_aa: CASRQQNTDTQYF; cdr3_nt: TGTGCCAGCAGACAACAAAACACAGATACGCAGTATTTT
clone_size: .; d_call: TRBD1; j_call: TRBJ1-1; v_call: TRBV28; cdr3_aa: CASRRDRGGDTEAFF; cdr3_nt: TGTGCCAGCAGACGGGACAGGGGAGGGGACACTGAAGCTTTCTTT
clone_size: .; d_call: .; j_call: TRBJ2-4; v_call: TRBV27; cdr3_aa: CASSLSAGSRNIQYF; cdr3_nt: TGTGCCAGCAGTTTGTCCGCCGGGAGCAGAAACATTCAGTACTTC
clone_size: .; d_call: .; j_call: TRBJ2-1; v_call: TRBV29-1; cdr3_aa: CSVELAHSSYNEQFF; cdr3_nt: TGCAGCGTTGAGCTAGCGCACTCCTCCTACAATGAGCAGTTCTTC
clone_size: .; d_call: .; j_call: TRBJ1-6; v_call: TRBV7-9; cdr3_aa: CASSLDGSPLHF; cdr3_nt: TGTGCCAGCAGCTTAGATGGCTCACCCCTCCACTTT
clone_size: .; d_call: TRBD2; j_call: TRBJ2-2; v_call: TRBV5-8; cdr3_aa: CASSLGLLAADRTGELFF; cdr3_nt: TGTGCCAGCAGCTTGGGATTACTAGCGGCAGATAGAACCGGGGAGCTGTTTTTT
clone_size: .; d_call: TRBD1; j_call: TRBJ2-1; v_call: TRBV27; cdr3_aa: CASRPGQGAQFVSYNEQFF; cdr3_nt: TGTGCCAGCAGACCGGGACAGGGGGCGCAATTTGTCTCCTACAATGAGCAGTTCTTC
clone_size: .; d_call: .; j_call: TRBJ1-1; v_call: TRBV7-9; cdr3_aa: CASSFKSVNTEAFF; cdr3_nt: TGTGCCAGCAGCTTTAAGTCAGTGAACACTGAAGCTTTCTTT
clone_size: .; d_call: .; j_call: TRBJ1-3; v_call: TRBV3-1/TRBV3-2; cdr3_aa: CASSLGWGAGNTIYF; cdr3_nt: TGTGCCAGCAGCCTCGGTTGGGGGGCTGGAAACACCATATATTTT
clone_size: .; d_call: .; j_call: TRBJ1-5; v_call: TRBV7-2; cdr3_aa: CASSLSLAQPQHF; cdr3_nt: TGTGCCAGCAGCTTAAGTCTAGCCCAGCCCCAGCATTTT
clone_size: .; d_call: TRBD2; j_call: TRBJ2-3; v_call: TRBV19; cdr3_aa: CASSPPLAGVGDTQYF; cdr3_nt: TGTGCCAGTAGTCCCCCCCTAGCGGGAGTTGGAGATACGCAGTATTTT
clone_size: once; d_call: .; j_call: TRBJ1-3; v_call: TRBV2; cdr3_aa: CASRDLRVTFSGNTIYF; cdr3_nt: TGTGCCAGCAGGGACCTGAGGGTGACCTTCTCTGGAAACACCATATATTTT
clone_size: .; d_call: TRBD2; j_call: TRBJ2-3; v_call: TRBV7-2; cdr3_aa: CASSLPRLAGGPKTDTQYF; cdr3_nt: TGTGCCAGCAGCTTACCCCGACTAGCGGGGGGGCCAAAGACAGATACGCAGTATTTT
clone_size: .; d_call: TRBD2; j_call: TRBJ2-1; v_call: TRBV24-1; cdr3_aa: CATSGWTSGRASYNEQFF; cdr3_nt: TGTGCCACCAGTGGTTGGACTAGCGGGAGGGCGTCCTACAATGAGCAGTTCTTC
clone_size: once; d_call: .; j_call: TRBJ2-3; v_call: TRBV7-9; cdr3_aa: CASSLVSEDTQYF; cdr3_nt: TGTGCCAGCAGCTTAGTGTCGGAGGATACGCAGTATTTT
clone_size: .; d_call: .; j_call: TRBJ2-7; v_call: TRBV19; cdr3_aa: CASSASAGHLREEQYF; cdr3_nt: TGTGCCAGTAGCGCGTCCGCCGGACACCTTCGAGAGGAGCAGTACTTC
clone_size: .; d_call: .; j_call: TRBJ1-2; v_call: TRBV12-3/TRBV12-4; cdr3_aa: CASSSRGEGGYTF; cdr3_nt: TGTGCCAGCAGTTCTAGGGGGGAGGGTGGCTACACCTTC
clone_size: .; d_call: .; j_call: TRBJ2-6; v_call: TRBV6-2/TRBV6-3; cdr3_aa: CASSYSARRLPGANVLTF; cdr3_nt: TGTGCCAGCAGTTACTCGGCTAGGAGGCTCCCTGGGGCCAACGTCCTGACTTTC
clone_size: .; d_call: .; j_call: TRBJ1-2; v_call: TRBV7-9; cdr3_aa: CASSSRGGYGYTF; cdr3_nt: TGTGCCAGCAGCTCCAGGGGTGGCTATGGCTACACCTTC
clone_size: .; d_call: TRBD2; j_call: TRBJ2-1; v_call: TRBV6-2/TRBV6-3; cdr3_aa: CASSAQTSGISNEQFF; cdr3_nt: TGTGCCAGCAGCGCCCAGACTAGCGGGATAAGCAATGAGCAGTTCTTC